Listed below are T cell receptor beta chains from one sample, sequenced in a study of T cell changes during pregnancy in multiple sclerosis. Data came from immunoSEQ multiplex PCR; TCRdb stores just in-frame clones and leaves some out. The sample shows 30,000 to 40,000 clones, around 90% of them seen only once. The starting material was CD4+ T cells from peripheral blood mononuclear cells, obtained in the third trimester of pregnancy. Every receptor here comes from a female donor in good health, enrolled as a control in a pregnancy study. Each CDR3 is given with its conserved first and last residue. The order of the fields is CDR3 protein, CDR3 DNA, D gene, J gene, V gene, clone size. The D gene is left open where the match is weak. The size field is filled for only some rows; it gives once, few, many or a size class.

CASSLRFGNQPQHF TGTGCCAGCAGCTTACGGTTCGGCAATCAGCCCCAGCATTTT . TRBJ1-5 TRBV7-8 .
CASSPTRLLAYEQYF TGTGCCAGCAGCCCTACCAGACTCCTAGCCTACGAGCAGTACTTC . TRBJ2-7 TRBV7-8 .
CASRPQGTTEAFF TGTGCCAGCAGGCCACAGGGAACCACTGAAGCTTTCTTT . TRBJ1-1 TRBV7-9 .
CASSEWSGRSDTQYF TGTGCCAGCAGTGAATGGAGCGGGAGGTCAGATACGCAGTATTTT TRBD2 TRBJ2-3 TRBV6-1 medium-sized
CASSGGSSYEQYF TGCGCCAGCAGCGGGGGGAGCTCCTACGAGCAGTACTTC . TRBJ2-7 TRBV5-1 .
CASSLGAGAETQYF TGTGCCAGCAGCTTAGGAGCGGGAGCAGAGACCCAGTACTTC TRBD2 TRBJ2-5 TRBV7-9 .
CASSSSGRVINNEQFF TGTGCCAGCAGCTCCAGCGGGAGGGTCATTAACAATGAGCAGTTCTTC TRBD2 TRBJ2-1 TRBV7-2 few
CASSSTYYEQYF TGTGCCAGCAGTAGTACCTACTACGAGCAGTACTTC . TRBJ2-7 TRBV11-1 .
CSVEVGDNEKLFF TGCAGCGTTGAAGTGGGAGATAATGAAAAACTGTTTTTT . TRBJ1-4 TRBV29-1 .
CASSQEADNSPLHF TGTGCCAGCAGCCAAGAGGCTGATAATTCACCCCTCCACTTT . TRBJ1-6 TRBV4-2 .
CASSLVGSNTEAFF TGTGCCAGCAGCTTAGTCGGTTCGAACACTGAAGCTTTCTTT . TRBJ1-1 TRBV11-2 .
CASSSGQGDQPQHF TGTGCCAGCAGTTCCGGACAGGGTGATCAGCCCCAGCATTTT TRBD1 TRBJ1-5 TRBV28 .
CASSPQTGGRAVEQYF TGTGCCAGCAGCCCCCAGACGGGCGGGAGGGCCGTGGAGCAGTACTTC TRBD2 TRBJ2-7 TRBV11-2 .
CASSEARGSGSYEQYF TGTGCCAGCAGTGAAGCGCGAGGTAGCGGCTCCTACGAGCAGTACTTC . TRBJ2-7 TRBV6-1 .
CASSFPGNSPLHF TGTGCCAGCAGTTTCCCAGGGAATTCACCCCTCCACTTT . TRBJ1-6 TRBV28 few
CASSEDSRNQPQHF TGTGCCAGCAGTGAAGACAGTAGAAATCAGCCCCAGCATTTT . TRBJ1-5 TRBV2 .
CASSPIRPGSYEQYF TGTGCCAGCAGCCCTATTCGGCCAGGGTCCTACGAGCAGTACTTC . TRBJ2-7 TRBV2 .
CSVGGMNTEAFF TGCAGCGTAGGGGGAATGAACACTGAAGCTTTCTTT . TRBJ1-1 TRBV29-1 few
CASSQELASNEQFF TGCGCCAGCAGCCAAGAACTAGCGTCAAATGAGCAGTTCTTC TRBD2 TRBJ2-1 TRBV4-1 .
CASTLGTASMETQYF TGTGCCAGCACCTTAGGGACAGCCTCTATGGAGACCCAGTACTTC TRBD1 TRBJ2-5 TRBV14 .
CASSSYDQGASPLHF TGTGCCAGCAGCTCCTATGACCAGGGGGCTTCACCCCTCCACTTT TRBD1 TRBJ1-6 TRBV7-9 .
CASSGTRLDTQYF TGTGCCAGCAGCGGGACTAGGCTAGATACGCAGTATTTT TRBD2 TRBJ2-3 TRBV7-6 .
CASSFLAGGSETQYF TGTGCCAGCAGCTTTTTAGCGGGGGGGAGTGAGACCCAGTACTTC TRBD2 TRBJ2-5 TRBV5-6 .
CASSIGGNTEAFF TGTGCCAGTAGTATCGGGGGGAACACTGAAGCTTTCTTT . TRBJ1-1 TRBV19 .
CASSIGTSADTQYF TGTGCCAGCAGTATCGGGACTAGCGCAGATACGCAGTATTTT TRBD2 TRBJ2-3 TRBV27 .